These 17 T cell receptor beta chains were sequenced from one sample in a study of shared clonotypes between healthy human individuals. TCRdb's table, derived via immunoSEQ multiplex PCR, lists solely in-frame clones and lacks some. This table has about 1.5 million clones, roughly 96% appearing once. The specimen sequenced was naive CD4+ T cells sorted from blood. Subset of the sample: CD45RA+ positively selected. All receptors come from a young man in good health.

The V and J genes are TRBV29-1 and TRBJ2-5; the D gene is possibly TRBD1 (5 bases). Trimming removed 6 bases at V and 1 base at J, with 15 bases between. The CDR3 loop spans 14 amino acids. Germline V gives CDR1 SQVTM, CDR2 ANQGSEA. In nucleotides, the CDR3 is TGCAGCGTCGGAATAGGGGCGTTCCAAGAGACCCAGTACTTC. Translation gives CSVGIGAFQETQYF.

J is TRBJ2-3 and V is TRBV4-1; D call uncertain. V was trimmed by 0 bases and J by 1 base, leaving 20 bases between them. Germline V gives CDR1 MGHRA, CDR2 YSYEKL. There are 19 residues in the CDR3. CDR3 sequence: CASSQDKWLLSAGTDTQYF. The CDR3 bases are TGCGCCAGCAGCCAAGACAAGTGGTTACTCAGTGCTGGCACAGATACGCAGTATTTT.

This rearrangement joins TRBV29-1 to TRBJ1-1, with unresolved D. Germline CDR1 SQVTM, CDR2 ANQGSEA. V lost 6 bases, J lost 4 bases, and 12 bases lay in between. The CDR3 has 12 residues. The CDR3 DNA sequence: TGCAGCGTGACGACGTACGGCACTGAAGCTTTCTTT. Amino acids: CSVTTYGTEAFF.

The chain recombines TRBV19 with TRBJ1-5, with D possibly matching TRBD1 (6 bases). The CDR3 has 16 residues. Trimming removed 5 bases at V and 1 base at J, with 15 bases between. CDR1 and CDR2 (germline): LNHDA, SQIVND (reference sequence). CDR3 protein: CASSPSGEGSNQPQHF. In DNA form, the CDR3 reads TGTGCCAGTAGTCCGTCAGGGGAGGGGAGCAATCAGCCCCAGCATTTT.

The chain uses TRBV18 and TRBJ2-7; D unresolved. Germline values: CDR1 KGHSH, CDR2 LQKENI. There are 11 residues in the CDR3. The ends were cut back, 3 bases at V and 5 bases at J, with 5 bases in the middle. In DNA, the CDR3 is TGTGCCAGCTCACCTAACAACGAGCAGTACTTC. Amino acids: CASSPNNEQYF.

The V gene is TRBV18, the J gene TRBJ2-3, with TRBD2 matching over 10 bases. After removal of 3 bases from V and 4 bases from J, the junction contained 4 bases not matched to a gene. Germline loops: CDR1 KGHSH, CDR2 LQKENI. The CDR3 totals 15 residues. The CDR3 nucleotides read TGTGCCAGCTCACCGGGACTAGCGTTTGCAGATACGCAGTATTTT. Translation: CASSPGLAFADTQYF.

V and J are TRBV5-1 and TRBJ2-2; D perhaps matches TRBD1 (6 bases). CDR1 is SGHRS and CDR2 is YFSETQ in the germline V gene. This CDR3 contains 14 residues. V lost 4 bases and J 5 bases, leaving 12 bases between the germline ends. As DNA, the CDR3 is TGCGCCAGCAGCCCACAGGGCGGGACCGGGGAGCTGTTTTTT. It specifies CASSPQGGTGELFF.

The V call is TRBV10-3, the J call TRBJ2-2, with 8 bases that match TRBD1. This CDR3 has 15 amino acids. The germline gives CDR1 ENHRY, CDR2 SYGVKD. V shed 4 bases, J shed 3 bases, and the junction held 4 bases outside the gene matches. The CDR3 nucleotides read TGTGCCATCAGTGTCCTGACAGGGGACACCGGGGAGCTGTTTTTT. Translating it yields CAISVLTGDTGELFF.

The chain uses TRBV5-4 and TRBJ2-2; tentatively, D is TRBD1 (6 bases). Trimming pared 3 bases from V and 5 bases from J, leaving 11 bases between. The CDR3 sequence is 14 residues long. Per germline, CDR1 SGHNT and CDR2 YYREEE (reference sequence). The CDR3 loop is CASSSQGWTGELFF. CDR3 in DNA: TGTGCCAGCAGCTCCCAGGGGTGGACCGGGGAGCTGTTTTTT.

V gene TRBV2 combines with J gene TRBJ2-1; the D is unclear. The ends were cut back, 4 bases at V and 8 bases at J, with 9 bases in the middle. Per germline, CDR1 SNHLY and CDR2 FYNNEI. CDR3 length equals 12 residues. CDR3 amino acids: CASSVLGYEQFF. CDR3 in DNA: TGTGCCAGCAGTGTGTTGGGATATGAGCAGTTCTTC.

The DNA for the CDR3 is TGCAGCGGGGGGGACAGGGGAACCTACGAGCAGTACTTC. This translates into CSGGDRGTYEQYF. The chain carries TRBV29-1 and TRBJ2-7; 10 positions match TRBD1. This CDR3 region has 13 residues. With 7 bases clipped from V and 2 bases from J, the junction kept 5 bases outside the gene matches. Germline V gives CDR1 SQVTM, CDR2 ANQGSEA.

The chain combines TRBV30 with TRBJ1-5; 10 bases are a match to TRBD1. Trimming took 2 bases from V and 6 from J; bases not matched to a gene: 7. The germline CDR1 and CDR2 sequences are GTSNPN and SVGIG (reference sequence). The CDR3 totals 15 residues. The CDR3 loop reads CAWSPGTGVLQPQHF. In DNA form, the CDR3 reads TGTGCCTGGAGTCCCGGGACAGGGGTTCTTCAGCCCCAGCATTTT.

This clone came up a few times. The chain combines TRBV6-5 with TRBJ1-1; TRBD1 might be the D (6 bases). The CDR3 loop spans 14 amino acids. Germline-derived CDR1 and CDR2 are MNHEY and SVGAGI. Trimming removed 6 bases at V and 2 bases at J, with 13 bases between. Here the CDR3 DNA reads TGTGCCAGCAGGACGACAGGACTTAACACTGAAGCTTTCTTT. Amino acid sequence: CASRTTGLNTEAFF.

The chain combines TRBV7-2 with TRBJ2-1; 10 nucleotides line up with TRBD2. This CDR3 has 18 residues. Germline V gene sequence: CDR1 SGHTA, CDR2 FQGNSA. With V trimmed by 1 base and J by 6 bases, 12 bases remained unmatched. The CDR3 is CASSLEVLAGVPVNEQFF. The CDR3 DNA sequence: TGTGCCAGCAGCTTAGAGGTCCTAGCGGGAGTTCCTGTCAATGAGCAGTTCTTC.

The rearrangement uses TRBV19 and TRBJ1-1, with D tentatively TRBD1 (6 bases). CDR1 and CDR2 (germline): LNHDA, SQIVND (reference sequence). The CDR3 covers 15 residues. Trimming stripped 1 base from V and 0 bases from J, with 9 bases between. CDR3 region: CASSIGRGVNTEAFF. The CDR3 coding sequence is TGTGCCAGTAGTATAGGTAGGGGGGTGAACACTGAAGCTTTCTTT.

This sequence joins TRBV6-6 and TRBJ2-5; TRBD1 matches at 9 bases. The DNA matches TRBJ2-7 better at its end, which makes the J call doubtful. Germline V gene sequence: CDR1 MNHNY, CDR2 SVGAGI (reference sequence). The CDR3 consists of 14 residues. CDR3 coding DNA: TGTGCCAGCAGGAACACAGGGGGCACCTACGAGCAGTACTTC. It specifies CASRNTGGTYEQYF.

This clone has only a few counts. The chain combines TRBV5-1 with TRBJ1-2; 8 nucleotides agree with TRBD1. Germline CDR1 is SGHRS and CDR2 is YFSETQ. The CDR3 covers 14 residues. V lost 4 bases, J lost 6 bases, and 8 bases stayed unmatched. The DNA of the CDR3 is TGCGCCAGCAGCCTCGGGACAGGAAAGGATGGCTACACCTTC. This codes for CASSLGTGKDGYTF.